The clone carrying this TCR beta chain was observed a handful of times. Relying on iRepertoire HTBI primers and Arm-PCR of CDR3 regions, the team built TCR beta libraries. One entry per CDR3 protein results from TCRdb running MiXCR on the multiplex PCR reads. The sample has 550,000 to 650,000 distinct CDR3 sequences; 15% to 20% are singletons. Sample time point: newly diagnosed GD, antithyroid drugs for less than 3 months. The TCR library was made from RNA extracted from PBMCs. The data belong to a study of regulatory T cells in long-lasting Graves disease. V was clipped by 5 bases and J by 6 bases, with 14 bases between them. The CDR3 has 13 amino acids. CDR1 is SQVTM and CDR2 is ANQGSEA in the germline V gene. The same specimen was also included in a second study, on T cells in Graves' hyperthyroidism and ophthalmopathy.

This material consisted of peripheral blood mononuclear cells (PBMCs), taken at new diagnosis, from a patient treated with antithyroid drugs. The sequence was collected from a man between 18 and 29 years old with Graves disease. The chain couples TRBV29-1 to TRBJ2-1; D uncertain. The CDR3 here is CSVRAPGFNEQFF. Here the CDR3 DNA reads TGCAGCGTTCGAGCCCCCGGTTTCAATGAGCAGTTCTTC.